This is a list of T cell receptor beta chains from one sample in a study of blood T cell repertoires in COVID-19. TCRdb's table, derived via immunoSEQ multiplex PCR, lists solely in-frame clones and lacks some. The sample carries 200,000 to 250,000 clones, about 84% recorded once. The sequenced sample consisted of peripheral blood. These receptors originate from a woman of 80 years or more with COVID-19, enrolled during active disease. Each CDR3 is given with its conserved first and last residue. A D gene is named only where the DNA matches it firmly. Clone size is not always given. Where it is, it says once, few, many or a class for expanded clones.

V gene,clone size,J gene,D gene,CDR3 DNA,CDR3 protein
TRBV6-6,once,TRBJ1-2,NA,TGTGCCAGCAGTCCGGCCCTGGCCAGGCCCCGGTCGGTGTATGGCTACACCTTC,CASSPALARPRSVYGYTF
TRBV28,NA,TRBJ2-2,NA,TGTGCCAGCAGGCCCCCCACCACGGGGACCGGGGAGCTGTTTTTT,CASRPPTTGTGELFF
TRBV5-5,NA,TRBJ2-7,NA,TGTGCCAGCAGTTTTACTTACGAGCAGTACTTC,CASSFTYEQYF
TRBV5-1,few,TRBJ1-1,NA,TGCGCCAGCAGCGAGACAGGGAACACTGAAGCTTTCTTT,CASSETGNTEAFF
TRBV11-2,NA,TRBJ2-2,NA,TGTGCCAGCAGCTTCGAGGCCACCGGGGAGCTGTTTTTT,CASSFEATGELFF
TRBV5-4,NA,TRBJ2-5,TRBD2,TGTGCCAGCATGACTAGCGGGGGGGCGTTAGAGACCCAGTACTTC,CASMTSGGALETQYF
TRBV7-9,NA,TRBJ1-4,NA,TGTGCCAGCAGCCCTTACAACCCACGGGGAAAACTGTTTTTT,CASSPYNPRGKLFF
TRBV6-1,few,TRBJ1-5,NA,TGTGCCAGCAGTGAACGCTCTCAGGGTAATCAGCCCCAGCATTTT,CASSERSQGNQPQHF
TRBV18,NA,TRBJ1-5,NA,TGTGCCAGCTCACCAGCCAGGGGTTTTGATCAGCCCCAGCATTTT,CASSPARGFDQPQHF
TRBV6-5,few,TRBJ2-2,NA,TGTGCCAGCAGTAGGGACACCCACACCGGGGAGCTGTTTTTT,CASSRDTHTGELFF
TRBV6-5,NA,TRBJ1-4,NA,TGTGCCAGCAGACCTACCCCTGGAAAACTGTTTTTT,CASRPTPGKLFF
TRBV6-1,NA,TRBJ1-4,NA,TGTGCCAGCAGTGAACAGGGGCCGCCAGCTAATGAAAAACTGTTTTTT,CASSEQGPPANEKLFF
TRBV28,NA,TRBJ1-6,NA,TGTGCCAGCAGGTTAGGCGGTGGACCCCTCCACTTT,CASRLGGGPLHF
TRBV25-1,NA,TRBJ2-2,NA,TGTGCCAGCAGTGATGGCCGAACGGGCACCGGGGAGCTGTTTTTT,CASSDGRTGTGELFF
TRBV28,once,TRBJ1-4,NA,TGTGCCAGCAGGGCCCAGGGTGCAACTAATGAAAAACTGTTTTTT,CASRAQGATNEKLFF
TRBV7-3,NA,TRBJ1-3,NA,TGTGCCAGCAGCCAGTCAGCGGGGGGAAACACCATATATTTT,CASSQSAGGNTIYF
TRBV11-2,once,TRBJ1-1,TRBD1,TGTGCCAGCAGCTTGGGGACAGGGCAGCCCGCTTTCTTT,CASSLGTGQPAFF
TRBV6-5,NA,TRBJ1-5,TRBD1,TGTGCCAGCTGGACAGGGGGCGATTACGCTCAGCCCCAGCATTTT,CASWTGGDYAQPQHF
TRBV5-8,NA,TRBJ1-4,NA,TGTGCCAGCAGCCAAGGACAGAATAATGAAAAACTGTTTTTT,CASSQGQNNEKLFF
TRBV7-9,NA,TRBJ1-2,NA,TGTGCCAGCAGCCCTATGGGGGGAGCTAACTATGGCTACACCTTC,CASSPMGGANYGYTF
TRBV20-1,NA,TRBJ1-2,NA,TGCAGTGTAACGAGTGGCTACACCTTC,CSVTSGYTF
TRBV3-1/TRBV3-2,NA,TRBJ1-3,TRBD1,TGTGCCAGCAGCCAAGCGACAGGGGTGACTGGAAACACCATATATTTT,CASSQATGVTGNTIYF
TRBV3-1/TRBV3-2,once,TRBJ1-2,NA,TGTGCCAGCGGAAAGACAGACTATGGCTACACCTTC,CASGKTDYGYTF
TRBV29-1,NA,TRBJ2-2,TRBD1,TGCAGCGCCCGAACGGGGACAGCGAACACCGGGGAGCTGTTTTTT,CSARTGTANTGELFF
TRBV6-4,NA,TRBJ1-1,NA,TGTGCCAGCAGGGAAGGCCCGGGAGGGAGAGCTTTCTTT,CASREGPGGRAFF
TRBV4-1,NA,TRBJ1-6,NA,TGCGCCAGCAGCCAAGGGCTGTCGGGTTCACCCCTCCACTTT,CASSQGLSGSPLHF
TRBV5-1,NA,TRBJ2-5,NA,TGCGCCAGCAGCGCCGGGTCCCGGGAGACCCAGTACTTC,CASSAGSRETQYF
TRBV5-1,NA,TRBJ1-1,TRBD1,TGCGCCAGCAGCGTACAGGGGGCCTCGACTGAAGCTTTCTTT,CASSVQGASTEAFF
TRBV4-1,NA,TRBJ2-3,NA,TGCGCTACAAGGGAGACGGACAGCACAGATACGCAGTATTTT,CATRETDSTDTQYF
TRBV3-1/TRBV3-2,NA,TRBJ1-2,NA,TGTGCCAGCAGCCAAGGGGGCGCAGAAAACTATGGCTACACCTTC,CASSQGGAENYGYTF
TRBV28,few,TRBJ2-7,NA,TGTGCCAGCGGAACGGGACACCCACGATCCTACGAGCAGTACTTC,CASGTGHPRSYEQYF
TRBV28,few,TRBJ1-5,TRBD1,TGTGCCAGCAGGCCTTACAGGGGTAGATACCAGCCCCAGCATTTT,CASRPYRGRYQPQHF
TRBV18,once,TRBJ2-1,NA,TGTGCCAGCTCTCCGGATACTAGAACATACAATGAGCAGTTCTTC,CASSPDTRTYNEQFF
TRBV7-2,NA,TRBJ2-5,TRBD2,TGTGCCAGCAGCTTCCAGACTAGCACCGGGGAGACCCAGTACTTC,CASSFQTSTGETQYF
TRBV15,NA,TRBJ2-3,NA,TGTGCCACCAGCAGAGGGATGGGGGCCCCTGGTTCAGATACGCAGTATTTT,CATSRGMGAPGSDTQYF
TRBV28,NA,TRBJ2-3,TRBD2,TGTGCCAGCAGTTCTAGCGGGAGGGTGAGCACAGATACGCAGTATTTT,CASSSSGRVSTDTQYF
TRBV19,NA,TRBJ1-3,NA,TGTGCCAGTAGTGGGGAGCTTGGAAACACCATATATTTT,CASSGELGNTIYF
TRBV10-3,few,TRBJ1-1,NA,TGTGCCATCAGTGCGCGCCCGAACACTGAAGCTTTCTTT,CAISARPNTEAFF
TRBV5-4,NA,TRBJ2-3,NA,TGTGCCAGCAGCTCCGGACTGTCCGGGGATACGCAGTATTTT,CASSSGLSGDTQYF
TRBV5-4,NA,TRBJ1-2,NA,TGTGCCAGCAGCCCGGCCGGGGTGGGAGGCTATGGCTACACCTTC,CASSPAGVGGYGYTF
TRBV5-1,NA,TRBJ2-1,NA,TGCGCCAGCAGCGCCGTTGGGGGGTACTCCTACAATGAGCAGTTCTTC,CASSAVGGYSYNEQFF
TRBV29-1,few,TRBJ2-5,NA,TGCAGCGTTGAAGCCCAGAGGGCCGAGACCCAGTACTTC,CSVEAQRAETQYF
TRBV6-6,NA,TRBJ2-2,TRBD1,TGTGCCAGCAGTCTAAACCCGGGACAGACGAACACCGGGGAGCTGTTTTTT,CASSLNPGQTNTGELFF
TRBV3-1/TRBV3-2,NA,TRBJ2-1,NA,TGTGCCAGCAGCCAACCCCCCGAGGGCGAGCAGTTCTTC,CASSQPPEGEQFF
TRBV9,NA,TRBJ1-4,NA,TGTGCCAGCAGCGTAGTCGGGACACCGAGCGAACTGTTTTTT,CASSVVGTPSELFF
TRBV6-5,NA,TRBJ2-2,NA,TGTGCCAGCAGTTCTTATATATCCGGGGAGCTGTTTTTT,CASSSYISGELFF
TRBV9,NA,TRBJ2-1,TRBD2,TGTGCCAGCAGCGTAACGCTAGGACTAGCGGGAGGGGATGAGCAGTTCTTC,CASSVTLGLAGGDEQFF
TRBV2,NA,TRBJ2-2,TRBD2,TGTGCCAGCAAATCTAGCGGGGGTAACGGGGAGCTGTTTTTT,CASKSSGGNGELFF
TRBV6-5,NA,TRBJ1-1,NA,TGTGCCAGCAGCGAGACTATTGGCATGAACACTGAAGCTTTCTTT,CASSETIGMNTEAFF
TRBV5-8,few,TRBJ1-1,NA,TGTGCCAGCACTCAAAAAAAGACAGGAATGATCACTGAAGCTTTCTTT,CASTQKKTGMITEAFF
TRBV4-2,NA,TRBJ2-3,NA,TGTGCCAGCAGCCAAGGAGTAGCGGATGGCACAGATACGCAGTATTTT,CASSQGVADGTDTQYF
TRBV5-1,NA,TRBJ1-3,NA,TGCGCCAGCAGCTTCACAGAAACTGGAAACACCATATATTTT,CASSFTETGNTIYF
TRBV7-9,NA,TRBJ1-1,NA,TGTGCCAGCAGGGGGAGAAGTATTGAAGCTTTCTTT,CASRGRSIEAFF